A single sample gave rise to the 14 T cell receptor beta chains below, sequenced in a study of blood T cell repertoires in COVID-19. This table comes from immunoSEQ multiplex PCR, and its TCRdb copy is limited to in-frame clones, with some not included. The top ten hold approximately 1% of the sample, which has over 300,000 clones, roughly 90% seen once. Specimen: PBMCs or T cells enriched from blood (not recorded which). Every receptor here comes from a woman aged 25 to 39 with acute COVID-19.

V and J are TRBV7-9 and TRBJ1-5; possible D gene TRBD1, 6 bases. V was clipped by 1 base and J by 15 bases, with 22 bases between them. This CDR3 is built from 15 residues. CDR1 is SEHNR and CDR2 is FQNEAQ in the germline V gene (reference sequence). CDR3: CASSLEGGSKAERHF. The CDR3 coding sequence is TGTGCCAGCAGCTTAGAAGGGGGATCGAAGGCCGAAAGGCATTTT.

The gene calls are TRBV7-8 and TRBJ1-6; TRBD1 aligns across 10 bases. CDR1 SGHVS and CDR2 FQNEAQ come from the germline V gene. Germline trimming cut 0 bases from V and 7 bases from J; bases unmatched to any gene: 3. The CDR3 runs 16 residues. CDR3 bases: TGTGCCAGCAGCTTAGCGTCGGGACAGGGGAATTCACCCCTCCACTTT. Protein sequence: CASSLASGQGNSPLHF.

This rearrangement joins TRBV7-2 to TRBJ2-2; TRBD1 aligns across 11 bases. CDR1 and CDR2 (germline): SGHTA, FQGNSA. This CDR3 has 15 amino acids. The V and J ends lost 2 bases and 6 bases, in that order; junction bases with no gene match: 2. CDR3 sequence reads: CASSLMGQGAGELFF. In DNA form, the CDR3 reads TGTGCCAGCAGCTTAATGGGACAGGGGGCCGGGGAGCTGTTTTTT.

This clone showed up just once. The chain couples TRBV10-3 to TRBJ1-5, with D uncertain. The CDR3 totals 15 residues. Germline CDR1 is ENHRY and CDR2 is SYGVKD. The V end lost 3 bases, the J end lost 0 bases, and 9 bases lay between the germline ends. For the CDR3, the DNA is TGTGCCATCAGTGACCCCGAGTTTAGCAATCAGCCCCAGCATTTT. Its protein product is CAISDPEFSNQPQHF.

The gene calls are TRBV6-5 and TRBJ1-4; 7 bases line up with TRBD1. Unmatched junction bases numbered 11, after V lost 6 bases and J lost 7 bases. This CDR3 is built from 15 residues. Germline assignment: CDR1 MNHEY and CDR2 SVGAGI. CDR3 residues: CASSQKQGLGEKLFF. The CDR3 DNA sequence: TGTGCCAGCAGCCAAAAACAGGGGTTGGGTGAAAAACTGTTTTTT.

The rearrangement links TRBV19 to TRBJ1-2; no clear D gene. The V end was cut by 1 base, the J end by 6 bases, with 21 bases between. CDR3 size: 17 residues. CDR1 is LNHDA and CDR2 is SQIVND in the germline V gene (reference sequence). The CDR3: CASSIAVSGIYRDGYTF. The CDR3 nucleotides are TGTGCCAGTAGTATAGCCGTTTCGGGGATTTATCGGGATGGCTACACCTTC. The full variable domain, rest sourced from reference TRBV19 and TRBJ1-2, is DGGITQSPKYLFRKEGQNVTLSCEQNLNHDAMYWYRQDPGQGLRLIYYSQIVNDFQKGDIAEGYSVSREKKESFPLTVTSAQKNPTAFYLCASSIAVSGIYRDGYTFGSGTRLTVV.

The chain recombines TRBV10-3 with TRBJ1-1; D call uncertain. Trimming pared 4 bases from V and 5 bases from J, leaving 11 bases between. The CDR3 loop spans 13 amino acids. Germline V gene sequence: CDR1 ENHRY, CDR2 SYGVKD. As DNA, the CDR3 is TGTGCCATCAGTGGGACTTCGGGAACTGAAGCTTTCTTT. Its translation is CAISGTSGTEAFF.

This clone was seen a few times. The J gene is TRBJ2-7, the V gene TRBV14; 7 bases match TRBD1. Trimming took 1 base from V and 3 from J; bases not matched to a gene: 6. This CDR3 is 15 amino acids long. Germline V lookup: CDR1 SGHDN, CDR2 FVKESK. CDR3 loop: CASSQVGQPSYEQYF. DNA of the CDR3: TGTGCCAGCAGCCAAGTGGGACAGCCTAGCTACGAGCAGTACTTC.

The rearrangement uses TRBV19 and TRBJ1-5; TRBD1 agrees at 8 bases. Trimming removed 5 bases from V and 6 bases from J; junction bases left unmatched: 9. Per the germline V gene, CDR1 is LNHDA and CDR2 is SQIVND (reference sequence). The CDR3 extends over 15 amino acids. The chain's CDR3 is CASSLGTGSGQPQHF. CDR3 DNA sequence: TGTGCCAGTAGTCTCGGGACAGGATCAGGTCAGCCCCAGCATTTT. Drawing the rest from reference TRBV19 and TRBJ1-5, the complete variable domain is DGGITQSPKYLFRKEGQNVTLSCEQNLNHDAMYWYRQDPGQGLRLIYYSQIVNDFQKGDIAEGYSVSREKKESFPLTVTSAQKNPTAFYLCASSLGTGSGQPQHFGDGTRLSIL.

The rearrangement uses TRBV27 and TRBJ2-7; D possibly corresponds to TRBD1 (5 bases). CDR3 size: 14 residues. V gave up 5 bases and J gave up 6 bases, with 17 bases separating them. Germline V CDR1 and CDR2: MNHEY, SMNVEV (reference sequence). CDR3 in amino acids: CASSKTFREGEQYF. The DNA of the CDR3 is TGTGCCAGCAGTAAAACTTTCAGGGAAGGCGAGCAGTACTTC.

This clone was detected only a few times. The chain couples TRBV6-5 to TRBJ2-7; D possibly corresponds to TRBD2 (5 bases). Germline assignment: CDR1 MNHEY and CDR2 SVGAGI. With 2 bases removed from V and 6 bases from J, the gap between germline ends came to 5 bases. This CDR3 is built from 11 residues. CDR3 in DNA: TGTGCCAGCAGTTACGCGGGCGAGCAGTACTTC. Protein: CASSYAGEQYF.

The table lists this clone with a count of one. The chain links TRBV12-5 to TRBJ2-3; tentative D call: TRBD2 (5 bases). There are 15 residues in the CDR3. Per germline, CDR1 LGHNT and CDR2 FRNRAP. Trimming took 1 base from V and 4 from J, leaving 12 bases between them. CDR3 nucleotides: TGTGCTAGTGGTTTGGGCGGGCAAATGGCAGATACGCAGTATTTT. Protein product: CASGLGGQMADTQYF.

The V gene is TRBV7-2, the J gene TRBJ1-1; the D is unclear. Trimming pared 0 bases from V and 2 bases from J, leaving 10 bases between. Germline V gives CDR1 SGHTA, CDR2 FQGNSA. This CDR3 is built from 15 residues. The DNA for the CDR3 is TGTGCCAGCAGCTTAGCGCACAGCCTTAACACTGAAGCTTTCTTT. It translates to CASSLAHSLNTEAFF.

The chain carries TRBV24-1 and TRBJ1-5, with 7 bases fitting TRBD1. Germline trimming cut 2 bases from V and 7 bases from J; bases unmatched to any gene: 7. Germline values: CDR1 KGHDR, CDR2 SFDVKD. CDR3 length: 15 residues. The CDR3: CATSDSRQGGQPQHF. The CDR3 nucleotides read TGTGCCACCAGTGATTCTCGACAGGGCGGGCAGCCCCAGCATTTT.